The TCR beta chain described here comes from a study of blood T cell repertoires in COVID-19. Trimming took 0 bases from V and 2 from J, leaving 11 bases between them. This CDR3 comprises 15 residues. Per the germline V gene, CDR1 is SGHRS and CDR2 is YFSETQ. Clones were read by immunoSEQ multiplex PCR, and TCRdb kept only the in-frame ones, dropping some. In the table there are about 21,000 clones, around nine tenths of which are singletons. V and J are TRBV5-1 and TRBJ2-5; D is unclear. The sequence derives from a man between 65 and 85 years old with active COVID-19. The sequencing input was peripheral blood. CDR3 in amino acids: CASSLAAAEQETQYF. The CDR3 DNA is TGCGCCAGCAGCTTGGCGGCGGCGGAACAAGAGACCCAGTACTTC.